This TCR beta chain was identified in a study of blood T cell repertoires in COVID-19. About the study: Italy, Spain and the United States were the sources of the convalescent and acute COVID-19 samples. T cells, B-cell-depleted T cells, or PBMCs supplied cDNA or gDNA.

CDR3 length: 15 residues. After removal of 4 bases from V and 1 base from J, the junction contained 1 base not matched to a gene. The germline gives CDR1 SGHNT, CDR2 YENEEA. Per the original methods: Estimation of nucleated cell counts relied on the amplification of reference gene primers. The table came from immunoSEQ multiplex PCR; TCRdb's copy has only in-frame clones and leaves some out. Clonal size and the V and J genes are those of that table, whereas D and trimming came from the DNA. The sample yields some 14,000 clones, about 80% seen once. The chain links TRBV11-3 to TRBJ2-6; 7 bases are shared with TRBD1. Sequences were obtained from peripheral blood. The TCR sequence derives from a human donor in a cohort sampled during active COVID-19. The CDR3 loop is CASSSGGSGANVLTF. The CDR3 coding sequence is TGTGCCAGCAGCTCAGGGGGATCTGGGGCCAACGTCCTGACTTTC.